Below, 21 T cell receptor beta chains from the same sample are listed, as sequenced in a study of T cells in Graves' hyperthyroidism and ophthalmopathy. RNA transcripts served as the template for amplifying TCR beta CDR3 regions. The HTBI set primed first-round TCR CDR3 RT-PCR. A single record per CDR3 protein comes from TCRdb applying MiXCR to the multiplex PCR reads. The table has about 420,000 distinct CDR3 sequences, around a sixth seen once; the top ten hold over 12%. The sequenced sample consisted of blood. The receptors originated from a young woman with Graves' hyperthyroidism.

This clonotype was detected a few times. This chain joins TRBV20-1 and TRBJ2-3, with 7 positions matching TRBD1. V was clipped by 0 bases and J by 1 base; unmatched bases: 7. Looked up from germline, CDR1 is DFQATT and CDR2 is SNEGSKA (reference sequence). The length of the CDR3 is 16 residues. In DNA form, the CDR3 reads TGCAGTGCTAGAGATGAGGGGGCACGAGGCACAGATACGCAGTATTTT. It is translated as CSARDEGARGTDTQYF.

This clonotype was detected many times. The V gene is TRBV28, the J gene TRBJ1-6; TRBD1 matches at 12 bases. Germline V gene sequence: CDR1 MDHEN, CDR2 SYDVKM. J gave up 10 bases and V 5 bases, and 9 bases lay outside the gene matches. The CDR3 runs 16 residues. CDR3 DNA: TGTGCCAGCAGTCCTCCCGGGACAGGGGGCCGGTCACCCCTCCACTTT. Translation gives CASSPPGTGGRSPLHF.

This rearrangement joins TRBV5-1 to TRBJ2-7; TRBD2 might be the D (7 bases). From germline, CDR1 is SGHRS and CDR2 YFSETQ. The CDR3 covers 14 residues. Trimming took off 4 bases at V and 5 bases at J, with 16 bases between the two ends. CDR3 bases: TGCGCCAGCAGCGGAGCCGGGGGGCACCACGAGCAGTACTTC. This codes for CASSGAGGHHEQYF.

This clonotype was counted many times. The CDR3 region has the DNA TGTGCCAGCAGGGGCGGTGGGGCCGTTAACTATGGCTACACCTTC. Translated, it gives CASRGGGAVNYGYTF. This chain links TRBV6-1 with TRBJ1-2; D is perhaps TRBD1 (5 bases). Trimming removed 6 bases from V and 1 base from J, with 15 bases in between. Germline CDR1 and CDR2: MNHNS and SASEGT. The CDR3 is made up of 15 amino acids.

This clonotype was counted at least ten times. This chain uses TRBV6-2 or TRBV6-3 with TRBJ2-3; D unresolved. This CDR3 has 14 amino acids. The V and J ends lost 5 bases and 2 bases respectively, with 11 bases between them. From germline, CDR1 is MNHEY and CDR2 SVGEGT. In DNA form, the CDR3 reads TGTGCCAGCAGTCCCGGACGCGACACAGATACGCAGTATTTT. Translation gives CASSPGRDTDTQYF.

A remark on this clonotype: A read error may explain this, as a much larger clone is one base away. This chain joins TRBV12-3 or TRBV12-4 and TRBJ1-1; no reliable D call. The CDR3 runs 12 residues. The CDR3 region is CASSSRNGEALF. The CDR3 DNA is TGTGCCAGCAGTTCCAGAAACGGGGAAGCTCTCTTT.

This clonotype was picked up a small number of times. The V call is TRBV18, the J call TRBJ2-1; TRBD2 agrees at 8 bases. V lost 3 bases, J lost 5 bases, and 9 bases stayed unmatched. CDR3 size: 16 residues. The germline V gene has CDR1 KGHSH and CDR2 LQKENI. The CDR3 here is CASSPPGGRTDNEQFF. The CDR3 DNA sequence: TGTGCCAGCTCACCCCCGGGGGGGCGTACTGACAATGAGCAGTTCTTC.

There are many counts of this clonotype. CDR3 sequence (DNA): TGTGCCAGCAGCCTCATACTGAACACTGAAGCTTTCTTT. Its protein product is CASSLILNTEAFF. V is TRBV28 and J is TRBJ1-1; D is unclear. CDR3 size: 13 residues. CDR1 and CDR2 from the germline V gene are MDHEN and SYDVKM. V lost 6 bases to trimming and J lost 0 bases, with 8 bases between them.

The chain is built from TRBV5-1 and TRBJ2-3; unclear D gene. Trimming removed 1 base from V and 0 bases from J, with 9 bases in between. The V gene's germline CDR1 is SGHRS and CDR2 YFSETQ. The CDR3 length is 15 residues. The CDR3 region is CASSLTEPSTDTQYF. The CDR3 DNA is TGCGCCAGCAGCTTGACAGAACCTAGCACAGATACGCAGTATTTT.

This clonotype occurred many times. The chain links TRBV11-2 to TRBJ1-1, with 8 positions matching TRBD1. The CDR3 consists of 12 residues. The J segment lost 11 bases and the V segment lost 5 bases, leaving 7 bases of the junction unmatched. Germline values: CDR1 SGHAT, CDR2 FQNNGV. The CDR3 loop is CASSPETGVAFF. The CDR3, as DNA: TGTGCCAGCAGCCCAGAGACAGGGGTCGCTTTCTTT.

The V call is TRBV7-9, the J call TRBJ1-5, with D tentatively TRBD1 (5 bases). The germline CDR1 and CDR2 sequences are SEHNR and FQNEAQ (reference sequence). CDR3 length: 14 amino acids. Trimming left V 5 bases short and J 9 bases short, with 17 bases between. This CDR3 reads CASSRGTGVLPQHF. CDR3 bases: TGTGCCAGCAGCCGCGGGACGGGTGTCCTGCCCCAGCATTTT.

This clonotype has at least ten counts. V usage is TRBV6-1 and J usage is TRBJ2-7, with a weak D call TRBD1 (5 bases). The CDR3 contains 16 residues. The ends were cut back, 2 bases at V and 3 bases at J, with 17 bases in the middle. CDR1 and CDR2 (germline): MNHNS, SASEGT. Here the CDR3 reads CASSEYLQSTVYEQYF. DNA of the CDR3: TGTGCCAGCAGTGAATACCTACAGTCGACAGTCTACGAGCAGTACTTC.

This clonotype was counted many times. The chain combines TRBV3-1 with TRBJ2-7, with TRBD2 matching 10 bases. The J segment lost 5 bases and the V segment lost 4 bases, leaving 8 bases of the junction unmatched. Germline V gives CDR1 LGHDT, CDR2 YNNKEL (reference sequence). This CDR3 is 15 amino acids long. The CDR3 spells CASSPRLAGIDEQYF. As DNA, the CDR3 is TGTGCCAGCAGCCCCCGACTAGCGGGTATCGACGAGCAGTACTTC.

This clonotype has a count of ten or more. The chain joins TRBV28 to TRBJ1-5, with 8 nucleotides matching TRBD1. CDR1 and CDR2 (germline): MDHEN, SYDVKM. V shed 6 bases, J shed 3 bases, and the junction held 10 bases outside the gene matches. This CDR3 comprises 16 residues. CDR3 DNA sequence: TGTGCCAGCAGCCTGACAGGGGCCGCAAACAATCAGCCCCAGCATTTT. Translating gives CASSLTGAANNQPQHF. Drawing the rest from reference TRBV28 and TRBJ1-5, the complete variable domain is DVKVTQSSRYLVKRTGEKVFLECVQDMDHENMFWYRQDPGLGLRLIYFSYDVKMKEKGDIPEGYSVSREKKERFSLILESASTNQTSMYLCASSLTGAANNQPQHFGDGTRLSIL.

The table lists this clonotype with many counts. This chain connects TRBV20-1 to TRBJ2-3, with 9 bases fitting TRBD2. Germline CDR1 reads DFQATT; CDR2 reads SNEGSKA (reference sequence). The CDR3 length is 16 residues. V lost 6 bases, J lost 5 bases, and 15 bases stayed unmatched. This CDR3 reads CSAKIRGRAWGDTQYF. CDR3 coding DNA: TGCAGTGCAAAGATTCGCGGGAGGGCCTGGGGAGATACGCAGTATTTT.

This clonotype was counted at least ten times. The junction and the germline gene differ at one end; a read error may be behind it. The rearrangement uses TRBV28 and TRBJ2-1, with 9 bases aligning to TRBD1. The CDR3 sequence is 16 residues long. Germline CDR1 and CDR2: MDHEN and SYDVKM. The CDR3 spells CASSFSGTGSYDEQFF. The CDR3 nucleotides are TGTGCCAGCAGTTTCTCCGGGACAGGGAGCTACGATGAGCAGTTCTTC.

This clonotype was observed a few times. The genes are TRBV6-6 and TRBJ1-6; D remains unclear. CDR3 size: 17 residues. CDR1 is MNHNY, CDR2 SVGAGI, per germline (reference sequence). V lost 2 bases and J 6 bases, leaving 17 bases between the germline ends. The CDR3: CASSYEVQPAGNSPLHF. CDR3 nucleotides: TGTGCCAGCAGTTACGAGGTCCAACCCGCGGGTAATTCACCCCTCCACTTT.

The chain recombines TRBV10-3 with TRBJ2-3, with D uncertain. V was cut by 4 bases and J by 2 bases, with 13 bases left in between. This CDR3 contains 15 residues. Germline V lookup: CDR1 ENHRY, CDR2 SYGVKD. The CDR3 DNA reads TGTGCCATCAGTGGTAGCCCAGATTACACAGATACGCAGTATTTT. Its protein product is CAISGSPDYTDTQYF.

This clonotype was seen at least ten times. The rearrangement joins TRBV11-2 to TRBJ2-3, with 9 bases that match TRBD2. J gave up 4 bases and V 0 bases, and 5 bases lay outside the gene matches. The CDR3 has 16 amino acids. Germline values: CDR1 SGHAT, CDR2 FQNNGV. CDR3 sequence: CASSLDGAGGPDTQYF. DNA of the CDR3: TGTGCCAGCAGCTTAGATGGAGCGGGAGGACCAGATACGCAGTATTTT.

The table lists this clonotype with many counts. V usage is TRBV27 and J usage is TRBJ2-5; the D gene is possibly TRBD1 (5 bases). The CDR3 consists of 18 residues. V gave up 2 bases and J gave up 4 bases, with 23 bases separating them. Germline V gene sequence: CDR1 MNHEY, CDR2 SMNVEV (reference sequence). The CDR3 spells CASSLSWAGIELGETQYF. DNA of the CDR3: TGTGCCAGCAGTTTAAGTTGGGCAGGGATCGAGTTGGGAGAGACCCAGTACTTC.

The V gene is TRBV2, the J gene TRBJ2-1, with TRBD2 matching over 14 bases. This CDR3 is 16 amino acids long. Trimming took 3 bases from V and 7 from J; bases not matched to a gene: 5. Germline values: CDR1 SNHLY, CDR2 FYNNEI. The CDR3 is CASSDLGLAGVNEQFF. DNA for the CDR3: TGTGCCAGCAGTGACCTGGGACTAGCGGGAGTTAATGAGCAGTTCTTC.